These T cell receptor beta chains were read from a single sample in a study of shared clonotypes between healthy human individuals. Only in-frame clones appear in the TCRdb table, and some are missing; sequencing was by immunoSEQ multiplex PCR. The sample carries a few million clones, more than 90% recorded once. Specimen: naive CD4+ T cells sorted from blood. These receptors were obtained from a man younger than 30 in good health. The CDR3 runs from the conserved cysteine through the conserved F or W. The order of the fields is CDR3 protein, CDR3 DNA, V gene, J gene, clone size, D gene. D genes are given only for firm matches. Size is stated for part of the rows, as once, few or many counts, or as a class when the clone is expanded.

CDR3: CACQDRPHGYTF
DNA: TGTGCCTGCCAGGACAGGCCCCATGGCTACACCTTC
V: TRBV30
J: TRBJ1-2
size: -
D: TRBD1

CDR3: CASSSFGTSGEQYF
DNA: TGTGCCAGCAGTTCATTTGGGACTAGCGGCGAGCAGTACTTC
V: TRBV27
J: TRBJ2-7
size: -
D: TRBD2

CDR3: CASSQDRVQTNTGELFF
DNA: TGCGCCAGCAGCCAAGATAGGGTACAGACGAACACCGGGGAGCTGTTTTTT
V: TRBV4-3
J: TRBJ2-2
size: once
D: -

CDR3: CASSQTGEETQYF
DNA: TGTGCCAGCTCACAGACGGGGGAAGAGACCCAGTACTTC
V: TRBV18
J: TRBJ2-5
size: -
D: -

CDR3: CASSPPSAETQYF
DNA: TGTGCCAGCTCACCACCGTCGGCGGAGACCCAGTACTTC
V: TRBV18
J: TRBJ2-5
size: -
D: -

CDR3: CASSLDSNYGYTF
DNA: TGTGCCAGCAGTTTAGACTCAAACTATGGCTACACCTTC
V: TRBV28
J: TRBJ1-2
size: -
D: -

CDR3: CASATLWGTGTDTQYF
DNA: TGTGCCAGCGCCACCTTATGGGGAACGGGCACAGATACGCAGTATTTT
V: TRBV6-6
J: TRBJ2-3
size: -
D: -

CDR3: CASSPTVAQRTNTGELFF
DNA: TGTGCCAGCAGCCCTACCGTTGCCCAGCGGACGAACACCGGGGAGCTGTTTTTT
V: TRBV7-9
J: TRBJ2-2
size: -
D: -

CDR3: CASRDTGNPYSNQPQHF
DNA: TGTGCCAGTAGGGATACAGGCAACCCTTATAGCAATCAGCCCCAGCATTTT
V: TRBV19
J: TRBJ1-5
size: -
D: -

CDR3: CASSPKNTEAFF
DNA: TGTGCCAGCTCACCGAAGAACACTGAAGCTTTCTTT
V: TRBV18
J: TRBJ1-1
size: -
D: -

CDR3: CAWSPGHLFIEQYF
DNA: TGTGCCTGGAGCCCGGGACACCTCTTCATCGAGCAGTACTTC
V: TRBV30
J: TRBJ2-7
size: once
D: -

CDR3: CASSKEGGGYEQYF
DNA: TGCGCCAGCAGTAAAGAGGGGGGTGGCTACGAGCAGTACTTC
V: TRBV10-2
J: TRBJ2-7
size: -
D: -

CDR3: CASSLFPYEQYF
DNA: TGTGCCAGCAGTTTATTCCCCTACGAGCAGTACTTC
V: TRBV28
J: TRBJ2-7
size: few
D: -

CDR3: CASRNRDEKLFF
DNA: TGTGCCAGCAGGAACAGGGATGAAAAACTGTTTTTT
V: TRBV28
J: TRBJ1-4
size: -
D: -

CDR3: CASNYGGGTDTQYF
DNA: TGTGCCAGCAACTATGGGGGGGGCACAGATACGCAGTATTTT
V: TRBV28
J: TRBJ2-3
size: -
D: TRBD2

CDR3: CASSQLGGHYEQYF
DNA: TGTGCCAGCAGCCAACTTGGGGGCCACTACGAGCAGTACTTC
V: TRBV9
J: TRBJ2-7
size: -
D: -

CDR3: CASSLAGDGTGELFF
DNA: TGCGCCAGCAGCTTGGCCGGAGACGGCACCGGGGAGCTGTTTTTT
V: TRBV5-1
J: TRBJ2-2
size: -
D: -

CDR3: CASSEWEGTGGKETQYF
DNA: TGTGCCAGCAGTGAATGGGAAGGGACAGGGGGCAAAGAGACCCAGTACTTC
V: TRBV25-1
J: TRBJ2-5
size: -
D: TRBD1

CDR3: CASSMAPGTPGDNEQFF
DNA: TGTGCCAGTAGTATGGCCCCCGGGACCCCGGGCGACAATGAGCAGTTCTTC
V: TRBV19
J: TRBJ2-1
size: -
D: -

CDR3: CASSQPDRSNYGYTF
DNA: TGCGCCAGCAGCCAACCGGACAGGTCTAACTATGGCTACACCTTC
V: TRBV4-1
J: TRBJ1-2
size: -
D: TRBD1

CDR3: CASSYSGGTSSYEQYF
DNA: TGTGCCAGCAGTTACTCGGGCGGGACCAGCTCCTACGAGCAGTACTTC
V: TRBV6-6
J: TRBJ2-7
size: -
D: -

CDR3: CASSIVGGLRMDYTF
DNA: TGTGCCAGTAGTATTGTTGGGGGGCTACGAATGGACTACACCTTC
V: TRBV19
J: TRBJ1-2
size: -
D: -

CDR3: CASSLGPRVSYEQYF
DNA: TGCGCCAGCAGCTTGGGTCCCCGGGTGTCCTACGAGCAGTACTTC
V: TRBV5-1
J: TRBJ2-7
size: -
D: -

CDR3: CAWSGGLDTEAFF
DNA: TGTGCCTGGAGTGGGGGCCTGGACACTGAAGCTTTCTTT
V: TRBV30
J: TRBJ1-1
size: few
D: -

CDR3: CASSLAGRADEKLFF
DNA: TGTGCCAGCAGCTTGGCCGGGAGGGCGGATGAAAAACTGTTTTTT
V: TRBV5-4
J: TRBJ1-4
size: -
D: -

CDR3: CASSGTTETQYF
DNA: TGTGCCAGCAGCGGGACTACAGAGACCCAGTACTTC
V: TRBV2
J: TRBJ2-5
size: -
D: TRBD2

CDR3: CASSEDRGLAGANVLTF
DNA: TGTGCCAGCAGTGAGGACAGAGGCTTGGCTGGGGCCAACGTCCTGACTTTC
V: TRBV27
J: TRBJ2-6
size: -
D: -

CDR3: CASSLHTGDTYEQYF
DNA: TGTGCTAGCAGCTTACACACAGGGGATACCTACGAGCAGTACTTC
V: TRBV7-7
J: TRBJ2-7
size: -
D: TRBD1

CDR3: CASTVFGGYTF
DNA: TGTGCCAGCACCGTATTCGGGGGCTACACCTTC
V: TRBV7-2
J: TRBJ1-2
size: -
D: -

CDR3: CASSIGALVYEQYF
DNA: TGTGCCAGCAGCATAGGGGCACTAGTGTACGAGCAGTACTTC
V: TRBV21-1
J: TRBJ2-7
size: -
D: -

CDR3: CASSLDRVSGNEQFF
DNA: TGTGCCAGCAGCCTTGACAGGGTTAGTGGCAATGAGCAGTTCTTC
V: TRBV11-3
J: TRBJ2-1
size: -
D: TRBD1

CDR3: CASSFSLGVNTEAFF
DNA: TGTGCCAGTAGTTTTTCGCTAGGGGTGAACACTGAAGCTTTCTTT
V: TRBV19
J: TRBJ1-1
size: -
D: -

CDR3: CVSSDPRGEKLFF
DNA: TGTGTCAGCAGCGATCCCAGGGGTGAAAAACTGTTTTTT
V: TRBV11-3
J: TRBJ1-4
size: -
D: -

CDR3: CASSPRAGRSSYEQYF
DNA: TGTGCCAGCAGCCCTCGGGCAGGCAGGAGCTCCTACGAGCAGTACTTC
V: TRBV7-8
J: TRBJ2-7
size: once
D: -

CDR3: CASSRAVERYGYTF
DNA: TGTGCCAGCTCTAGGGCGGTGGAGAGGTATGGCTACACCTTC
V: TRBV13
J: TRBJ1-2
size: once
D: -

CDR3: CASSDSRQGNTGELFF
DNA: TGTGCCAGCAGTGACTCGAGGCAGGGAAACACCGGGGAGCTGTTTTTT
V: TRBV6-4
J: TRBJ2-2
size: -
D: -

CDR3: CASSLEGAKNTEAFF
DNA: TGCGCCAGCAGCTTGGAGGGGGCGAAGAACACTGAAGCTTTCTTT
V: TRBV5-1
J: TRBJ1-1
size: -
D: TRBD1

CDR3: CASSPGLTSYGYTF
DNA: TGTGCCAGCAGCCCAGGACTGACTTCCTATGGCTACACCTTC
V: TRBV14
J: TRBJ1-2
size: -
D: -

CDR3: CASSVGQGLSYEQYF
DNA: TGTGCCAGCAGCGTAGGCCAGGGTCTCTCCTACGAGCAGTACTTC
V: TRBV9
J: TRBJ2-7
size: -
D: -

CDR3: CASSEYGLAGYKYQETQYF
DNA: TGCGCCAGCAGTGAGTACGGACTAGCGGGATATAAGTACCAAGAGACCCAGTACTTC
V: TRBV10-1
J: TRBJ2-5
size: -
D: TRBD2

CDR3: CASSLERSGETQYF
DNA: TGCGCCAGCAGCTTGGAACGGAGTGGAGAGACCCAGTACTTC
V: TRBV5-1
J: TRBJ2-5
size: -
D: -

CDR3: CSASADTQYF
DNA: TGCAGTGCTAGCGCGGATACGCAGTATTTT
V: TRBV20-1
J: TRBJ2-3
size: -
D: -

CDR3: CASSQLGQGGPDTQYF
DNA: TGTGCCAGCAGCCAACTTGGGCAGGGAGGGCCAGATACGCAGTATTTT
V: TRBV14
J: TRBJ2-3
size: -
D: TRBD2

CDR3: CASSQPTSGRFNEQFF
DNA: TGCGCCAGCAGCCAACCAACTAGCGGGAGATTCAATGAGCAGTTCTTC
V: TRBV4-1
J: TRBJ2-1
size: -
D: TRBD2

CDR3: CASSPAARSTDTQYF
DNA: TGTGCCAGCTCACCGGCGGCTAGATCCACAGATACGCAGTATTTT
V: TRBV18
J: TRBJ2-3
size: -
D: -

CDR3: CASSPQGVTDEQYF
DNA: TGTGCCAGCAGCCCCCAGGGGGTCACAGACGAGCAGTACTTC
V: TRBV4-2
J: TRBJ2-7
size: -
D: TRBD1

CDR3: CASSSPWTGEGETQYF
DNA: TGTGCCAGCAGCTCCCCGTGGACAGGGGAGGGGGAGACCCAGTACTTC
V: TRBV5-4
J: TRBJ2-5
size: -
D: TRBD1